This TCR beta chain comes out of a study of T cells after yellow fever vaccination. This clonotype showed up just a few times. TCRdb processed the 5' RACE reads anew with MiXCR; each CDR3 protein has one entry. The sample includes about 340,000 distinct CDR3 sequences, almost 4% of them seen just once. Material: PBMCs, obtained 5 days after the yellow fever booster vaccination. This clonotype was obtained from a man between 18 and 29 years old who received the YFV17D yellow fever vaccine.

The CDR3 DNA reads as TGTGCCAGCACCGGACAAAGTAATGAAAAACTGTTTTTT. Amino acids: CASTGQSNEKLFF. The chain links TRBV6-2 or TRBV6-3 to TRBJ1-4; possibly TRBD1 for D (5 bases). The V and J ends lost 7 bases and 4 bases respectively, with 10 bases between them. The length of the CDR3 is 13 residues. Germline V gene lookup returns CDR1 MNHEY and CDR2 SVGEGT.